This TCR beta chain emerged from a study of spatial heterogeneity in lung cancer. The sample's time point: sample taken at primary tumor resection. Donation came from 70 or so patients with untreated early-stage non-small cell lung cancer. Study results and limitations: How many expanded intratumoral alpha and beta TCRs were present tracked the tumor mutation count, which was a count of nonsynonymous mutations.

TCRdb fed the 5' RACE reads into MiXCR, producing one record per CDR3 protein. The sample holds roughly 5,200 distinct CDR3 sequences, about 8.8% seen once. This CDR3 has 14 amino acids. Trimming left V 0 bases short and J 4 bases short, with 7 bases between. CDR1 is SGHTS and CDR2 is YDEGEE in the germline V gene. This clonotype came up a few times. Its antigen remains unidentified. The J gene is TRBJ2-2, the V gene TRBV5-8; D unresolved. This sample comprised lung tumor tissue, obtained at surgery. The sequence derives from a female donor with early-stage non-small cell lung cancer. The CDR3 region has the DNA TGTGCCAGCAGCTTGGGGGGTCCCACCGGGGAGCTGTTTTTT. It codes for CASSLGGPTGELFF.